The 29 T cell receptor beta chains given below trace back to one sample, sequenced in a study of siplizumab effects on memory and regulatory T cells. The method was immunoSEQ multiplex PCR; TCRdb's version includes in-frame clones alone and lacks a portion of them. The table lists some 100,000 clones, over 90% of them singletons, with 1% to 1.5% in the top ten. The specimen was non-Treg CD4+ T cells sorted from blood. These receptors originate from a human donor in good health.

This chain uses TRBV23-1 with TRBJ1-1, with TRBD1 matching over 9 bases. TRBV23-1 is an open reading frame whose function is uncertain. J was trimmed by 10 bases and V by 6 bases; bases with no gene match: 27. The CDR3 sequence is 19 residues long. CDR3 loop: CASSTPKRIQGAQGDRAFF. Written as DNA, the CDR3 is TGCGCCAGCAGCACCCCCAAGAGGATACAGGGGGCACAAGGGGATAGAGCTTTCTTT.

The chain combines TRBV27 with TRBJ1-4; D not certain. Germline CDR1 is MNHEY and CDR2 is SMNVEV (reference sequence). The V end was cut by 3 bases, the J end by 8 bases, with 13 bases between. The CDR3 is 14 residues long. The CDR3 coding sequence is TGTGCCAGCAGTTTGGCGGGAGGGAGGGAAAAACTGTTTTTT. Encoded protein: CASSLAGGREKLFF.

This rearrangement joins TRBV7-8 to TRBJ2-1; the D gene is possibly TRBD1 (6 bases). The CDR3 is 15 residues long. Germline CDR1 and CDR2: SGHVS and FQNEAQ. The V end was cut by 0 bases, the J end by 9 bases, with 15 bases between. This CDR3 reads CASSLARSVRGEQFF. The CDR3 DNA follows: TGTGCCAGCAGCTTAGCTCGATCCGTCAGGGGTGAGCAGTTCTTC.

The V gene is TRBV18, the J gene TRBJ1-2, with TRBD1 identical over 8 bases. Germline V gives CDR1 KGHSH, CDR2 LQKENI. Unmatched junction bases numbered 15, after V lost 8 bases and J lost 4 bases. CDR3 length equals 16 residues. The CDR3 nucleotides read TGTGCCAGCCTCCCGGCGGCAGGGGGCAACTTCTATGGCTACACCTTC. It is translated as CASLPAAGGNFYGYTF.

The rearrangement joins TRBV6-5 to TRBJ1-5; no definite D call. The CDR3 is 12 amino acids. CDR1 is MNHEY, CDR2 SVGAGI, per germline. V lost 5 bases and J 4 bases, leaving 6 bases between the germline ends. The CDR3 sequence: CASSTSNQPQHF. The DNA of the CDR3 is TGTGCCAGCAGTACTTCAAATCAGCCCCAGCATTTT.

The chain links TRBV7-2 to TRBJ2-3; D is unresolved. Trimming left V 4 bases short and J 10 bases short, with 12 bases between. CDR3 length: 12 amino acids. The germline V gene has CDR1 SGHTA and CDR2 FQGNSA. The CDR3 loop is CASSSVLRAQYF. The CDR3 DNA reads TGTGCCAGCAGCTCGGTGCTTCGCGCGCAGTATTTT. The full variable domain, with the rest looked up from reference TRBV7-2 and TRBJ2-3, is GAGVSQSPSNKVTEKGKDVELRCDPISGHTALYWYRQSLGQGLEFLIYFQGNSAPDKSGLPSDRFSAERTGGSVSTLTIQRTQQEDSAVYLCASSSVLRAQYFGPGTRLTVL.

The chain employs TRBV10-1 and TRBJ1-3; no firm D call. Deletions cut 0 bases from V and 1 base from J, with 7 bases between. Germline V lookup: CDR1 WNHNN, CDR2 SYGVQD (reference sequence). CDR3 length: 15 residues. CDR3 sequence reads: CASSESNGSGNTIYF. In nucleotides, the CDR3 is TGCGCCAGCAGTGAGTCCAACGGATCTGGAAACACCATATATTTT.

This clone is a singleton in its sample. This rearrangement joins TRBV27 to TRBJ2-7, with D possibly called TRBD1 or TRBD2 (5 bases each). Germline V gene sequence: CDR1 MNHEY, CDR2 SMNVEV (reference sequence). Trimming removed 4 bases at V and 2 bases at J, with 33 bases between. The CDR3 contains 21 residues. CDR3 in DNA: TGTGCCAGCAGTTACCGGGGCTCCTGGGCAGACTACGGTATTAAGGCCTACGAGCAGTACTTC. Residues: CASSYRGSWADYGIKAYEQYF.

This chain joins TRBV6-1 and TRBJ2-7; D is uncertain. Germline V CDR1 and CDR2: MNHNS, SASEGT. The CDR3 extends over 12 amino acids. With 3 bases removed from V and 3 bases from J, the gap between germline ends came to 6 bases. The CDR3 loop is CASSDLGYEQYF. CDR3 coding DNA: TGTGCCAGCAGTGATTTGGGCTACGAGCAGTACTTC.

This clone was seen once. This rearrangement joins TRBV28 to TRBJ2-4; a weak D match, TRBD2 (5 bases). CDR3 length: 16 residues. The germline V gene has CDR1 MDHEN and CDR2 SYDVKM. V was pared by 5 bases and J by 1 base, with 15 bases between. CDR3 in amino acids: CASSPAGVSAKNIQYF. The CDR3 DNA reads as TGTGCCAGCAGTCCGGCCGGGGTCTCGGCCAAAAACATTCAGTACTTC.

The chain uses TRBV18 and TRBJ2-7; weak D call: TRBD1 (6 bases). This CDR3 is 15 amino acids long. Germline V lookup: CDR1 KGHSH, CDR2 LQKENI. Trimming took 0 bases from V and 5 from J, leaving 14 bases between them. This CDR3 reads CASSPPTGWGHEQYF. CDR3 coding DNA: TGTGCCAGCTCACCACCGACAGGATGGGGCCACGAGCAGTACTTC.

The rearrangement joins TRBV5-4 to TRBJ2-5; 7 nucleotides agree with TRBD2. J gave up 3 bases and V 2 bases, and 10 bases lay outside the gene matches. The CDR3 totals 16 residues. Germline CDR1 and CDR2: SGHNT and YYREEE (reference sequence). The CDR3 coding sequence is TGTGCCAGCAGCTTCCAGCGGGACTTTCGGGAAGAGACCCAGTACTTC. Protein: CASSFQRDFREETQYF.

The chain couples TRBV9 to TRBJ1-3, with D perhaps TRBD1 (6 bases). The CDR3 runs 18 residues. Deletions cut 0 bases from V and 2 bases from J, with 18 bases between. CDR1 and CDR2 from the germline V gene are SGDLS and YYNGEE. The CDR3 region is CASSVEGGYGRTGNTIYF. The DNA for the CDR3 is TGTGCCAGCAGCGTAGAAGGGGGATACGGGCGGACTGGAAACACCATATATTTT. The full variable domain, its missing parts supplied by reference TRBV9 and TRBJ1-3, is DSGVTQTPKHLITATGQRVTLRCSPRSGDLSVYWYQQSLDQGLQFLIQYYNGEERAKGNILERFSAQQFPDLHSELNLSSLELGDSALYFCASSVEGGYGRTGNTIYFGEGSWLTVV.

V usage is TRBV9 and J usage is TRBJ1-4; 7 bases align to TRBD1. The CDR3 runs 15 residues. The ends lost 2 bases at V and 4 bases at J; junction bases unmatched: 5. In germline, CDR1 is SGDLS, CDR2 YYNGEE. As DNA, the CDR3 is TGTGCCAGCAGCGTGAGGGACAGCGGTAATGAAAAACTGTTTTTT. Protein product: CASSVRDSGNEKLFF.

The rearrangement links TRBV18 to TRBJ1-2; D gene uncertain. Germline V gene sequence: CDR1 KGHSH, CDR2 LQKENI. This CDR3 has 15 residues. The V gene lost 0 bases and the J gene lost 6 bases, with 14 bases spanning the gap. For the CDR3, the DNA is TGTGCCAGCTCACCACCGAGTGTGGGTGGGGATGGCTACACCTTC. Its protein product is CASSPPSVGGDGYTF.

The chain has TRBV7-3 and TRBJ2-1; TRBD2 matches at 10 bases. The CDR3 covers 15 residues. Per the germline V gene, CDR1 is SGHTA and CDR2 is FQGTGA. With 2 bases clipped from V and 6 bases from J, the junction kept 4 bases outside the gene matches. CDR3 bases: TGTGCCAGCAGCTTAGCACTAGCGGGAAGCAATGAGCAGTTCTTC. Its translation is CASSLALAGSNEQFF.

This chain links TRBV30 with TRBJ1-5; a possible D gene is TRBD1 (5 bases). The germline V and J ends were trimmed by 0 bases and 1 base, with 10 bases remaining between them. Germline CDR1 and CDR2: GTSNPN and SVGIG (reference sequence). The CDR3 is made up of 15 amino acids. The CDR3 sequence is CAWSVGRVSNQPQHF. CDR3 coding DNA: TGTGCCTGGAGTGTTGGCAGGGTGAGCAATCAGCCCCAGCATTTT.

V and J are TRBV10-1 and TRBJ2-1; TRBD2 aligns across 10 bases. Germline V gives CDR1 WNHNN, CDR2 SYGVQD (reference sequence). The CDR3 sequence is 15 residues long. After removal of 3 bases from V and 8 bases from J, the junction contained 7 bases not matched to a gene. CDR3 region: CASSETSGISDEQFF. In DNA form, the CDR3 reads TGCGCCAGCAGTGAAACTAGCGGGATATCGGATGAGCAGTTCTTC.

A single count supports this clone. The chain joins TRBV4-1 to TRBJ1-5; 7 positions match TRBD1. The CDR3 loop spans 15 amino acids. The junction had 2 bases not matched to a gene; V was cut back by 1 base and J by 2 bases. CDR1 and CDR2 (germline): MGHRA, YSYEKL. The CDR3 coding sequence is TGCGCCAGCAGCCAAGGGGACAGCCGCAATCAGCCCCAGCATTTT. It yields the protein CASSQGDSRNQPQHF.

This clone is a singleton in its sample. The CDR3, as DNA: TGTGCCAGTAGTAAGGACAGGGGGGACAATCAGCCCCAGCATTTT. Amino acid sequence: CASSKDRGDNQPQHF. This rearrangement joins TRBV19 to TRBJ1-5; 10 bases are shared with TRBD1. The germline gives CDR1 LNHDA, CDR2 SQIVND (reference sequence). The CDR3 has 15 residues. J gave up 3 bases and V 4 bases, and 3 bases lay outside the gene matches. Full variable domain (rest looked up from reference TRBV19 and TRBJ1-5): DGGITQSPKYLFRKEGQNVTLSCEQNLNHDAMYWYRQDPGQGLRLIYYSQIVNDFQKGDIAEGYSVSREKKESFPLTVTSAQKNPTAFYLCASSKDRGDNQPQHFGDGTRLSIL.

V gene TRBV6-6 combines with J gene TRBJ2-7; 7 positions agree with TRBD1. The CDR3 runs 13 residues. Germline trimming cut 7 bases from V and 7 bases from J; bases unmatched to any gene: 10. Per germline, CDR1 MNHNY and CDR2 SVGAGI (reference sequence). CDR3 DNA sequence: TGTGCCAGCATCGAAGGGGGCTCCTCTGAGCAGTACTTC. The encoded protein is CASIEGGSSEQYF.

The chain carries TRBV28 and TRBJ1-5; possibly TRBD1 for D (5 bases). V lost 5 bases, J lost 3 bases, and 14 bases lay in between. Germline V gene sequence: CDR1 MDHEN, CDR2 SYDVKM. The CDR3 extends over 15 amino acids. CDR3 protein: CASSLQRQLNQPQHF. The CDR3 nucleotides are TGTGCCAGCAGTCTGCAAAGACAGCTCAATCAGCCCCAGCATTTT.

The genes are TRBV28 and TRBJ1-1; tentatively, D is TRBD1 (6 bases). Deletions cut 7 bases from V and 4 bases from J, with 13 bases between. This CDR3 is 13 amino acids long. The germline gives CDR1 MDHEN, CDR2 SYDVKM. For the CDR3, the DNA is TGTGCCAGCACGATACAGGGTCCCACTGAAGCTTTCTTT. Translating gives CASTIQGPTEAFF.

The J gene is TRBJ2-5, the V gene TRBV6-1; 7 bases fit TRBD2. There are 15 residues in the CDR3. Germline V gene data show CDR1 as MNHNS and CDR2 as SASEGT. With V trimmed by 8 bases and J by 5 bases, 14 bases remained unmatched. As DNA, the CDR3 is TGTGCCAGCGGGGGAGGGCTAGCTTTATCGGAGACCCAGTACTTC. This sequence encodes CASGGGLALSETQYF.

The chain uses TRBV7-2 and TRBJ1-4, with no clear D. Trimming shortened V by 1 base and J by 5 bases, and 11 bases separated the two germline ends. Germline loops: CDR1 SGHTA, CDR2 FQGNSA. The CDR3 has 15 residues. The CDR3 protein is CASSLGVEGNEKLFF. CDR3 coding DNA: TGTGCCAGCAGCTTAGGAGTTGAGGGCAATGAAAAACTGTTTTTT.

V usage is TRBV7-3 and J usage is TRBJ2-1; 8 bases match TRBD1. Germline V gene sequence: CDR1 SGHTA, CDR2 FQGTGA. The CDR3 is 15 residues long. With V trimmed by 3 bases and J by 1 base, 2 bases remained unmatched. The CDR3 protein is CASSFTGGSYNEQFF. Written as DNA, the CDR3 is TGTGCCAGCAGCTTCACAGGGGGGTCCTACAATGAGCAGTTCTTC. The full variable domain, its missing parts supplied by reference TRBV7-3 and TRBJ2-1, is GAGVSQTPSNKVTEKGKYVELRCDPISGHTALYWYRQSLGQGPEFLIYFQGTGAADDSGLPNDRFFAVRPEGSVSTLKIQRTERGDSAVYLCASSFTGGSYNEQFFGPGTRLTVL.

The chain employs TRBV6-5 and TRBJ1-1; possible D gene TRBD1, 6 bases. Germline V gene data show CDR1 as MNHEY and CDR2 as SVGAGI. The CDR3 runs to 13 residues. The ends were cut back, 6 bases at V and 7 bases at J, with 15 bases in the middle. CDR3 nucleotide sequence: TGTGCCAGCAGACCCAGGGGAGTTGGTGAAGCTTTCTTT. Its translation is CASRPRGVGEAFF.

The rearrangement links TRBV5-1 to TRBJ1-1, with D possibly TRBD1 on 6 matching bases. This CDR3 comprises 13 residues. Trimming took off 5 bases at V and 9 bases at J, with 17 bases between the two ends. CDR1 and CDR2 from the germline V gene are SGHRS and YFSETQ. CDR3 loop: CASRRGGAVQAFF. DNA of the CDR3: TGCGCCAGCAGGAGAGGGGGGGCCGTTCAAGCTTTCTTT.

This sequence joins TRBV23-1 and TRBJ2-5; the match to TRBD2 covers 7 bases. TRBV23-1 is noted as an ORF with a role that remains uncertain. The CDR3 runs to 16 residues. J was trimmed by 3 bases and V by 2 bases; bases with no gene match: 9. CDR3 sequence: CASSQARLGGKETQYF. In DNA, the CDR3 is TGCGCCAGCAGTCAAGCCCGGTTGGGGGGGAAAGAGACCCAGTACTTC.